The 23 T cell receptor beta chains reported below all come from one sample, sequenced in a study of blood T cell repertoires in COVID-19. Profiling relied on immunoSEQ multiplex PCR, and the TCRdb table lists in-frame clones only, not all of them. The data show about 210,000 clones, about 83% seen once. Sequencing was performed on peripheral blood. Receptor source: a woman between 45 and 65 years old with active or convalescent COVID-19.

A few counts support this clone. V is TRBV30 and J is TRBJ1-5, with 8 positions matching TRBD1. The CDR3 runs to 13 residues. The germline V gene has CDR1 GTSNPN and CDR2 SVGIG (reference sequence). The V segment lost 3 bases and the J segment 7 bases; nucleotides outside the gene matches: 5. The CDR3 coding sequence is TGTGCCTGGAGCGACAGGGGTTCCCAGCCCCAGCATTTT. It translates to CAWSDRGSQPQHF.

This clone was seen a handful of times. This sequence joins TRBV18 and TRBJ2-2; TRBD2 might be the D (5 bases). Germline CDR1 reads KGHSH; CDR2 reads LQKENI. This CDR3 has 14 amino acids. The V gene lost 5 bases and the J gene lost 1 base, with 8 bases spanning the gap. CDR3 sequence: CASSDGMNTGELFF. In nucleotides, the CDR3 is TGTGCCAGCTCAGACGGGATGAACACCGGGGAGCTGTTTTTT.

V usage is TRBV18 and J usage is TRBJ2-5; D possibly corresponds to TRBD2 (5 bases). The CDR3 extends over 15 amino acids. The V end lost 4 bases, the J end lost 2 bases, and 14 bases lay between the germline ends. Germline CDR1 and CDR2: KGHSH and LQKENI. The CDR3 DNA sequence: TGTGCCAGCTCACTGAGACTAATCTCACAAGAGACCCAGTACTTC. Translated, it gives CASSLRLISQETQYF.

This CDR3 is CSVRTSGGWNEQFF. As DNA, the CDR3 is TGCAGCGTTCGGACTAGCGGGGGGTGGAATGAGCAGTTCTTC. The chain employs TRBV29-1 and TRBJ2-1; TRBD2 aligns across 14 bases. The CDR3 has 14 residues. V lost 5 bases and J lost 7; bases outside the gene matches: 4. Looked up from germline, CDR1 is SQVTM and CDR2 is ANQGSEA.

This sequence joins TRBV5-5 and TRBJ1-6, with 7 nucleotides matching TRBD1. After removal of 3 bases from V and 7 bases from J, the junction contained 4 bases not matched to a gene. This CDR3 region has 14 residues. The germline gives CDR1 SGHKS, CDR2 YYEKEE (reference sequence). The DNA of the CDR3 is TGTGCCAGCAGCTCCGGGACAGCCAATTCACCCCTCCACTTT. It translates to CASSSGTANSPLHF.

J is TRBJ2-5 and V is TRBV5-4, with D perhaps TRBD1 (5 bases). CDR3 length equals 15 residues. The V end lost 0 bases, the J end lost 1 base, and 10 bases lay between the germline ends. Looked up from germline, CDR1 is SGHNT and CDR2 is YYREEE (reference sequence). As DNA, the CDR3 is TGTGCCAGCAGCTTGGGTGGACAATCCCAAGAGACCCAGTACTTC. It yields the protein CASSLGGQSQETQYF.

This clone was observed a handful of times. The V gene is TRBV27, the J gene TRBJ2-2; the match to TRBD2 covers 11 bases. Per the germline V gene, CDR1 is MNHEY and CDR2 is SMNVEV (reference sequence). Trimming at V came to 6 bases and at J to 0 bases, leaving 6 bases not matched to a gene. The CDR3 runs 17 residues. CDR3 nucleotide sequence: TGTGCCAGCAGCTCACTAGCGGGGGCCCCGAACACCGGGGAGCTGTTTTTT. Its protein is CASSSLAGAPNTGELFF.

The CDR3 reads CSVEDRGSGTGSGYTF. In DNA form, the CDR3 reads TGCAGCGTTGAAGACCGGGGGTCCGGGACAGGGAGTGGCTACACCTTC. This chain uses TRBV29-1 with TRBJ1-2; TRBD1 matches 9 bases. The germline CDR1 and CDR2 sequences are SQVTM and ANQGSEA. There are 16 residues in the CDR3. V shed 0 bases, J shed 7 bases, and the junction held 12 bases outside the gene matches.

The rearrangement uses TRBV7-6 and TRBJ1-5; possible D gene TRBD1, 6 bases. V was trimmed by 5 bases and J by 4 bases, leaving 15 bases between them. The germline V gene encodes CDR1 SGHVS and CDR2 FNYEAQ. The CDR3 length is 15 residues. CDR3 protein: CASSAQTGTNQPQHF. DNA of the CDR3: TGTGCCAGCAGCGCCCAGACAGGCACAAATCAGCCCCAGCATTTT. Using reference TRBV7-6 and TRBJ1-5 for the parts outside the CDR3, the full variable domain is GAGVSQSPRYKVTKRGQDVALRCDPISGHVSLYWYRQALGQGPEFLTYFNYEAQQDKSGLPNDRFSAERPEGSISTLTIQRTEQRDSAMYRCASSAQTGTNQPQHFGDGTRLSIL.

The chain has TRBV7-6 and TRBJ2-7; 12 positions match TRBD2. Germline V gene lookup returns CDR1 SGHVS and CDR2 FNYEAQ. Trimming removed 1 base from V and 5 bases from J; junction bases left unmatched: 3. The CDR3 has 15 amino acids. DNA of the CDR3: TGTGCCAGCAGCTTAGGTTCTAGCGGGAGGGACGAGCAGTACTTC. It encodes CASSLGSSGRDEQYF.

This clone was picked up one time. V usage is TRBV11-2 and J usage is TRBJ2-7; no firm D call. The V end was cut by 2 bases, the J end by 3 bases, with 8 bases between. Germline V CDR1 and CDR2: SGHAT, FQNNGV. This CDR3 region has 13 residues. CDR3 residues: CASSLTTLYEQYF. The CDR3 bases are TGTGCCAGCAGCTTAACTACTCTCTACGAGCAGTACTTC. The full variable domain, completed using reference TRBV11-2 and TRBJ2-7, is EAGVAQSPRYKIIEKRQSVAFWCNPISGHATLYWYQQILGQGPKLLIQFQNNGVVDDSQLPKDRFSAERLKGVDSTLKIQPAKLEDSAVYLCASSLTTLYEQYFGPGTRLTVT.

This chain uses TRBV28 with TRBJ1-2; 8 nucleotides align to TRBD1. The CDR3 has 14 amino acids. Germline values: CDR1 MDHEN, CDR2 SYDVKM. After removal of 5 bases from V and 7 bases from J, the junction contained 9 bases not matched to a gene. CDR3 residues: CASSGDRFMSGYTF. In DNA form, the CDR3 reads TGTGCCAGCAGTGGGGACAGGTTTATGAGTGGCTACACCTTC.

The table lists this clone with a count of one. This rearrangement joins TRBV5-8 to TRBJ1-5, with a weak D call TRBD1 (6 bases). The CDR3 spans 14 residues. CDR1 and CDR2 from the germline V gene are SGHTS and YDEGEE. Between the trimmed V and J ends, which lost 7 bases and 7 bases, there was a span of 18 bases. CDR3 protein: CASVTPGQNQPQHF. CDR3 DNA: TGTGCCAGCGTCACGCCCGGACAGAACCAGCCCCAGCATTTT.

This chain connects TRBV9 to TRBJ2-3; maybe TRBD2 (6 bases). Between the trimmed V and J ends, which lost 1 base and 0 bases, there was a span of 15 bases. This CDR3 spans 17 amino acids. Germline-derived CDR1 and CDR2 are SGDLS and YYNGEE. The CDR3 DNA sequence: TGTGCCAGCAGCGTAACGGCGGGGAGCCTAAGCACAGATACGCAGTATTTT. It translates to CASSVTAGSLSTDTQYF.

CDR3 DNA sequence: TGTGCCAGCAGTATAGACAGGGGGCTTTACGAGCAGTACGTC. This sequence encodes CASSIDRGLYEQYV. The chain recombines TRBV5-4 with TRBJ2-7; 10 nucleotides line up with TRBD1. Germline CDR1 and CDR2: SGHNT and YYREEE (reference sequence). V was clipped by 5 bases and J by 4 bases; unmatched bases: 6. The CDR3 is 14 amino acids.

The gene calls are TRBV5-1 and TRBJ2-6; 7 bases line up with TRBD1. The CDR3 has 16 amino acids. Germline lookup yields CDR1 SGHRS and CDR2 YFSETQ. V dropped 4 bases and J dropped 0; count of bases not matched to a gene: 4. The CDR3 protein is CASSPTGFSGANVLTF. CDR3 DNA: TGCGCCAGCAGCCCGACAGGGTTCTCTGGGGCCAACGTCCTGACTTTC.

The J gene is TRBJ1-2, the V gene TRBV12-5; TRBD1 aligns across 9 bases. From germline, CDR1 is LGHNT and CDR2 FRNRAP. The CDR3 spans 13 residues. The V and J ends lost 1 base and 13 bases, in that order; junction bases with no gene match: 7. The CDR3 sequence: CASGLGGQGPSTF. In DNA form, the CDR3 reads TGTGCTAGTGGTTTGGGGGGACAGGGCCCCTCCACCTTC.

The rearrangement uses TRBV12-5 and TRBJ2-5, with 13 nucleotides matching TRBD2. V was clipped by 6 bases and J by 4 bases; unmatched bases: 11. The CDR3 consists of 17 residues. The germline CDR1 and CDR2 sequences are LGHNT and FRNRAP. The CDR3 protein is CASGQGLAGIEVETQYF. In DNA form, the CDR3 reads TGTGCTAGTGGCCAGGGACTAGCGGGGATCGAGGTAGAGACCCAGTACTTC.

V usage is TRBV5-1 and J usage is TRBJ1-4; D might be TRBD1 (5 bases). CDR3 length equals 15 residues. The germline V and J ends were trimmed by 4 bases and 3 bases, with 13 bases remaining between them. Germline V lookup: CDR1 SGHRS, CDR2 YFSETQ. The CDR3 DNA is TGCGCCAGCAGCCTACAAGGGGCGGCTAATGAAAAACTGTTTTTT. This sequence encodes CASSLQGAANEKLFF.

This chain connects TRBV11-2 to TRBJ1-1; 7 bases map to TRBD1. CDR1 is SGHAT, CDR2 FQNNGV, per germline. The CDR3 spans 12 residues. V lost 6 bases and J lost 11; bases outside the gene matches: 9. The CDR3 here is CASSNQGGSAFF. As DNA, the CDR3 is TGTGCCAGCAGTAACCAGGGGGGCTCTGCTTTCTTT.

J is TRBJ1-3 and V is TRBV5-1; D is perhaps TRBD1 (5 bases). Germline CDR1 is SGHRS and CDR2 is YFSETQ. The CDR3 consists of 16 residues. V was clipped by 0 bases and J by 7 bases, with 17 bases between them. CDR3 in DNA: TGCGCCAGCAGCTTGGCTAGTCCACCACCAGGGAACACCATATATTTT. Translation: CASSLASPPPGNTIYF. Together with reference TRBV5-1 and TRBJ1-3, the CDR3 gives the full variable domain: KAGVTQTPRYLIKTRGQQVTLSCSPISGHRSVSWYQQTPGQGLQFLFEYFSETQRNKGNFPGRFSGRQFSNSRSEMNVSTLELGDSALYLCASSLASPPPGNTIYFGEGSWLTVV.

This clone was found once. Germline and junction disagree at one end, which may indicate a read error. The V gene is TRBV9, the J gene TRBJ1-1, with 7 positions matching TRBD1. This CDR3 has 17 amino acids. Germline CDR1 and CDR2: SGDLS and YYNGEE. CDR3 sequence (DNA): TGTGCCAGCAGCGTAGGGGACCAGGGGGTGGGGAACCCTGAAGCTTTCTTT. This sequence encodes CASSVGDQGVGNPEAFF.

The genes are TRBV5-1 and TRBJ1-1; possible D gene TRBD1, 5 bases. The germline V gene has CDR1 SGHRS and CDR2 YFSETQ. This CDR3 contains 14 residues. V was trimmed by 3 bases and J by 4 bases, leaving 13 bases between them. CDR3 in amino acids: CASSSLHGGTEAFF. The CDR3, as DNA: TGCGCCAGCAGCTCCCTCCACGGGGGCACTGAAGCTTTCTTT.